This TCR beta chain was recorded in a study of response to subunit inactivated influenza vaccine. On this clonotype itself: Its antigen is undetermined.

Study-wide results and caveats: The authors proposed limited new T cell recruitment per seasonal influenza vaccination.

TCRdb fed the RT-PCR reads into MiXCR, producing one record per CDR3 protein. The table records 500,000 to 600,000 distinct CDR3 sequences, 14% of them present only once. CDR3 length: 10 residues. V gave up 7 bases and J gave up 6 bases, with 5 bases separating them. The receptor was derived from a man between 50 and 59 years old who received an inactivated influenza vaccine. Sequenced material: PBMCs from blood, taken approximately 12 days after vaccination. The chain combines TRBV23-1 with TRBJ2-3; D is uncertain. TRBV23-1 is placed among ORFs of uncertain function. CDR3 in DNA: TGCGCCAGCAAGTGCGATACGCAGTATTTT. This codes for CASKCDTQYF.